The 18 T cell receptor beta chains given below trace back to one sample, sequenced in a study of OX40 agonist ivuxolimab in advanced cancers. Here immunoSEQ multiplex PCR was the method, and the copy in TCRdb shows in-frame clones only, minus some. The repertoire consists of around 70,000 clones, with 84% occurring once and the leading ten covering roughly 1.2%. The material sequenced was CD4+ or CD8+ T cells sorted from blood, taken in a trial of the OX40 agonist ivuxolimab. The source is an adult with an advanced solid tumor such as melanoma, head and neck, liver or kidney cancer.

The V and J genes are TRBV6-1 and TRBJ1-5; D may be TRBD1 (5 bases). V shed 0 bases and J shed 6 bases, with 12 bases lying between them. The CDR3 is made up of 15 amino acids. CDR1 is MNHNS, CDR2 SASEGT, per germline. The CDR3 sequence is CASSEATGVGQPQHF. CDR3 bases: TGTGCCAGCAGTGAAGCTACGGGGGTTGGTCAGCCCCAGCATTTT.

The CDR3 region is CASSAGLNTEAFF. CDR3 DNA: TGCGCCAGCAGCGCGGGGTTGAACACTGAAGCTTTCTTT. The chain recombines TRBV4-3 with TRBJ1-1; D is uncertain. Between the trimmed V and J ends, which lost 5 bases and 0 bases, there was a span of 7 bases. Looked up from germline, CDR1 is LGHNA and CDR2 is YSLEER. The CDR3 extends over 13 amino acids.

The chain links TRBV7-9 to TRBJ2-2; TRBD1 matches 7 bases. V gave up 5 bases and J gave up 5 bases; unmatched junction bases: 5. The CDR3 has 14 residues. Germline CDR1 and CDR2: SEHNR and FQNEAQ (reference sequence). This chain's CDR3 is CASSSHRGTGELFF. The CDR3 bases are TGTGCCAGCAGCAGTCACAGGGGAACCGGGGAGCTGTTTTTT.

The chain uses TRBV10-3 and TRBJ2-7; D unclear. There are 11 residues in the CDR3. V was pared by 11 bases and J by 6 bases, with 14 bases between. Germline CDR1 is ENHRY and CDR2 is SYGVKD. This chain's CDR3 is CAVNAHSEQYF. The CDR3 bases are TGTGCCGTCAACGCCCATAGCGAGCAGTACTTC.

J is TRBJ2-7 and V is TRBV18; 7 bases are a match to TRBD2. Per germline, CDR1 KGHSH and CDR2 LQKENI. V shed 1 base and J 3 bases; nucleotides not matched to a gene: 15. This CDR3 spans 18 amino acids. The CDR3, as DNA: TGTGCCAGCTCACCACTTATTTTTCGAAGCGGGGCCTTCTACGAGCAGTACTTC. It codes for CASSPLIFRSGAFYEQYF. Variable domain in full (rest from reference TRBV18 and TRBJ2-7): NAGVMQNPRHLVRRRGQEARLRCSPMKGHSHVYWYRQLPEEGLKFMVYLQKENIIDESGMPKERFSAEFPKEGPSILRIQQVVRGDSAAYFCASSPLIFRSGAFYEQYFGPGTRLTVT.

The chain joins TRBV7-2 to TRBJ2-4; D is unclear. V was pared by 2 bases and J by 0 bases, with 5 bases between. The CDR3 sequence is 14 residues long. Germline CDR1 SGHTA, CDR2 FQGNSA. CDR3 residues: CASSLTVAKNIQYF. CDR3 in DNA: TGTGCCAGCAGCTTAACGGTAGCCAAAAACATTCAGTACTTC.

The rearrangement links TRBV11-2 to TRBJ1-1; D uncertain. The germline gives CDR1 SGHAT, CDR2 FQNNGV. The CDR3 has 13 amino acids. Trimming removed 5 bases at V and 1 base at J, with 8 bases between. The CDR3 protein is CASSPLGNTEAFF. The CDR3 DNA reads TGTGCCAGCAGCCCCCTGGGGAACACTGAAGCTTTCTTT.

The chain uses TRBV6-1 and TRBJ1-2; no clear D. Germline V gene data show CDR1 as MNHNS and CDR2 as SASEGT. This CDR3 spans 14 amino acids. V was cut by 6 bases and J by 0 bases, with 11 bases left in between. The CDR3 DNA sequence: TGTGCCAGCAGCCCTTGGGGAGCTAACTATGGCTACACCTTC. Translated: CASSPWGANYGYTF.

The chain couples TRBV2 to TRBJ2-3, with D uncertain. This CDR3 region has 11 residues. Germline V gives CDR1 SNHLY, CDR2 FYNNEI. Trimming removed 5 bases from V and 4 bases from J, with 4 bases in between. The CDR3, as DNA: TGTGCCAGCAGTTACGCAGATACGCAGTATTTT. Amino acids: CASSYADTQYF.

The rearrangement joins TRBV6-5 to TRBJ2-7; D remains ambiguous. This CDR3 is 11 amino acids long. V lost 3 bases to trimming and J lost 13 bases, with 13 bases between them. Germline V gene sequence: CDR1 MNHEY, CDR2 SVGAGI. CDR3 bases: TGTGCCAGCAGTTATTATGGCCAATCCTACTTC. It yields the protein CASSYYGQSYF.

This clone was counted between two and nine times. CDR3 protein: CASRATTGELFF. The CDR3, as DNA: TGTGCCAGCAGGGCCACCACCGGGGAGCTGTTTTTT. The genes are TRBV7-9 and TRBJ2-2, with D unclear. V gave up 6 bases and J gave up 4 bases, with 6 bases separating them. This CDR3 spans 12 amino acids. Germline CDR1 is SEHNR and CDR2 is FQNEAQ (reference sequence).

V is TRBV18 and J is TRBJ1-2; D gene unclear. Germline CDR1 is KGHSH and CDR2 is LQKENI. The CDR3 has 16 residues. V was clipped by 0 bases and J by 0 bases, with 11 bases between them. CDR3 DNA: TGTGCCAGCTCACCACCGTGGGGAGCTACTAACTATGGCTACACCTTC. Amino acid sequence: CASSPPWGATNYGYTF.

This chain joins TRBV18 and TRBJ2-7; 12 bases agree with TRBD2. Per the germline V gene, CDR1 is KGHSH and CDR2 is LQKENI. V shed 6 bases, J shed 3 bases, and the junction held 3 bases outside the gene matches. This CDR3 spans 14 amino acids. The CDR3 DNA sequence: TGTGCCAGCTCCCCGACTAGCGGGGGCTACGAGCAGTACTTC. Residues: CASSPTSGGYEQYF.

The rearrangement joins TRBV27 to TRBJ1-2; D is unresolved. Trimming removed 5 bases from V and 6 bases from J, with 13 bases in between. Looked up from germline, CDR1 is MNHEY and CDR2 is SMNVEV (reference sequence). The CDR3 length is 13 residues. The CDR3 here is CASSQSARDGYTF. The CDR3 bases are TGTGCCAGCAGTCAAAGCGCGAGGGATGGCTACACCTTC.

The rearrangement joins TRBV6-5 to TRBJ2-7; 8 bases align to TRBD2. V shed 7 bases and J 1 base; nucleotides not matched to a gene: 9. The CDR3 loop spans 15 amino acids. Germline CDR1 and CDR2: MNHEY and SVGAGI. The CDR3: CASINPSSGSYEQYF. The CDR3 nucleotides are TGTGCCAGCATTAATCCGTCTAGCGGGTCCTACGAGCAGTACTTC.

The rearrangement links TRBV7-2 to TRBJ2-5; 7 bases line up with TRBD1. V lost 4 bases to trimming and J lost 5 bases; unmatched junction nucleotides: 13. In germline, CDR1 is SGHTA, CDR2 FQGNSA. The CDR3 loop spans 16 amino acids. This CDR3 reads CASSSYGTDGDETQYF. The CDR3 bases are TGTGCCAGCAGCTCATACGGGACAGACGGGGATGAGACCCAGTACTTC.

The chain recombines TRBV4-3 with TRBJ2-5, with 10 bases matching TRBD2. This CDR3 has 16 amino acids. After removal of 0 bases from V and 8 bases from J, the junction contained 9 bases not matched to a gene. The V gene's germline CDR1 is LGHNA and CDR2 YSLEER. The CDR3, as DNA: TGCGCCAGCAGCCAAGATCGGGAAGCGGGGGGGCAAACCCAGTACTTC. It codes for CASSQDREAGGQTQYF.

The chain uses TRBV5-4 and TRBJ2-7; D possibly uses TRBD1 or TRBD2 (5 bases each). CDR3 length: 15 amino acids. V dropped 4 bases and J dropped 0 bases, with 14 bases sitting between them. Germline lookup yields CDR1 SGHNT and CDR2 YYREEE (reference sequence). CDR3 DNA: TGTGCCAGCAGCCTCGGGACCGTGAGCTCCTACGAGCAGTACTTC. Protein product: CASSLGTVSSYEQYF.